The 30 T cell receptor beta chains below come from one sample, sequenced in a study of cytotoxic CD8 clonotypes in ibrutinib-treated CLL. Sequenced by immunoSEQ multiplex PCR; TCRdb stores in-frame clones only, minus some. The table includes around 97,000 clones, 70% to 85% detected once. The sequences come from PBMCs, collected after 12 months of ibrutinib treatment. The receptors shown here come from a human donor with chronic lymphocytic leukemia.

This clone was detected a few times. The chain couples TRBV19 to TRBJ2-7, with 7 bases identical to TRBD1. The CDR3 covers 15 residues. Germline CDR1 reads LNHDA; CDR2 reads SQIVND (reference sequence). J gave up 3 bases and V 9 bases, and 14 bases lay outside the gene matches. The CDR3, as DNA: TGTGCCAGCCAACCGGACAGGTCGGGATACTACGAGCAGTACTTC. Its translation is CASQPDRSGYYEQYF.

The count of this clone is one. The CDR3 loop reads CASSFTSGDTQYF. The CDR3 nucleotides read TGCGCCAGCAGCTTTACTTCCGGAGATACGCAGTATTTT. The chain couples TRBV5-1 to TRBJ2-3; no reliable D call. The CDR3 is made up of 13 amino acids. Trimming shortened V by 2 bases and J by 5 bases, and 9 bases separated the two germline ends. Germline loops: CDR1 SGHRS, CDR2 YFSETQ.

The chain recombines TRBV25-1 with TRBJ2-3; D uncertain. The germline V gene encodes CDR1 MGHDK and CDR2 SYGVNS. This CDR3 region has 15 residues. V lost 2 bases, J lost 2 bases, and 11 bases lay in between. This chain's CDR3 is CASSEPGTTTDTQYF. The DNA of the CDR3 is TGTGCCAGCAGTGAACCTGGTACCACCACAGATACGCAGTATTTT.

This clone was counted a single time. The J gene is TRBJ2-5, the V gene TRBV30, with no clear D. Germline V lookup: CDR1 GTSNPN, CDR2 SVGIG (reference sequence). Between the trimmed V and J ends, which lost 2 bases and 4 bases, there was a span of 11 bases. CDR3 length equals 13 residues. This chain's CDR3 is CAWSRTQVETQYF. The CDR3 DNA sequence: TGTGCCTGGAGTAGAACGCAGGTAGAGACCCAGTACTTC.

The CDR3 sequence is CSAVFRSNQPQHF. DNA of the CDR3: TGCAGCGCCGTCTTCAGGAGCAATCAGCCCCAGCATTTT. The rearrangement joins TRBV29-1 to TRBJ1-5; no clear D gene. This CDR3 has 13 amino acids. V lost 7 bases and J lost 1, with 11 bases in between. Germline V gene sequence: CDR1 SQVTM, CDR2 ANQGSEA.

The chain couples TRBV7-9 to TRBJ2-5; 8 bases agree with TRBD2. The germline CDR1 and CDR2 sequences are SEHNR and FQNEAQ (reference sequence). CDR3 length equals 15 residues. With 4 bases clipped from V and 1 base from J, the junction kept 5 bases outside the gene matches. CDR3 sequence (DNA): TGTGCCAGCAGCTGGCTAGCGGGCACCCAAGAGACCCAGTACTTC. Its translation: CASSWLAGTQETQYF.

The chain combines TRBV7-2 with TRBJ2-7; D remains ambiguous. The CDR3 length is 13 residues. The germline gives CDR1 SGHTA, CDR2 FQGNSA. The V end lost 4 bases, the J end lost 6 bases, and 13 bases lay between the germline ends. The CDR3, as DNA: TGTGCCAGCAGCTCCCTGAAGTTCGTCGAGCAGTACTTC. It yields the protein CASSSLKFVEQYF.

The V call is TRBV2, the J call TRBJ2-5; D is tentatively TRBD1 or TRBD2 (5 bases each). The CDR3 runs to 13 residues. In germline, CDR1 is SNHLY, CDR2 FYNNEI. Between the trimmed V and J ends, which lost 8 bases and 2 bases, there was a span of 12 bases. CDR3 sequence (DNA): TGTGCCAGCTGGGGGACGGATCAAGAGACCCAGTACTTC. Amino acids: CASWGTDQETQYF.

The gene calls are TRBV5-1 and TRBJ2-5, with no clear D. CDR1 is SGHRS, CDR2 YFSETQ, per germline. This CDR3 contains 12 residues. With 4 bases removed from V and 0 bases from J, the gap between germline ends came to 4 bases. The CDR3 sequence: CASSENQETQYF. DNA of the CDR3: TGCGCCAGCAGCGAAAACCAAGAGACCCAGTACTTC.

In this sample, this clone turned up a few times. The chain links TRBV11-2 to TRBJ2-7; TRBD1 matches 8 bases. Germline V gives CDR1 SGHAT, CDR2 FQNNGV. The junction had 9 bases not matched to a gene; V was cut back by 5 bases and J by 0 bases. The CDR3 is 16 residues long. The CDR3 loop is CASSPGTGKFSYEQYF. The CDR3 nucleotides read TGTGCCAGCAGCCCGGGGACAGGAAAATTCTCCTACGAGCAGTACTTC.

This sequence joins TRBV4-3 and TRBJ2-3, with D uncertain. The CDR3 has 14 amino acids. Trimming shortened V by 2 bases and J by 2 bases, and 8 bases separated the two germline ends. Per the germline V gene, CDR1 is LGHNA and CDR2 is YSLEER. This chain's CDR3 is CASSQRQATDTQYF. The CDR3 nucleotides are TGCGCCAGCAGCCAACGTCAGGCCACAGATACGCAGTATTTT.

The gene calls are TRBV19 and TRBJ1-5; D may be TRBD1 (6 bases). The CDR3 has 16 residues. Trimming removed 2 bases from V and 7 bases from J, with 18 bases in between. Per germline, CDR1 LNHDA and CDR2 SQIVND (reference sequence). The CDR3 DNA sequence: TGTGCCAGTAGTATACCGATGCGGGGGGCAGGGCAGCCCCAGCATTTT. It is translated as CASSIPMRGAGQPQHF. The full variable domain, rest sourced from reference TRBV19 and TRBJ1-5, is DGGITQSPKYLFRKEGQNVTLSCEQNLNHDAMYWYRQDPGQGLRLIYYSQIVNDFQKGDIAEGYSVSREKKESFPLTVTSAQKNPTAFYLCASSIPMRGAGQPQHFGDGTRLSIL.

The chain has TRBV10-3 and TRBJ1-1; no clear D gene. The CDR3 sequence is 12 residues long. CDR1 is ENHRY, CDR2 SYGVKD, per germline. Trimming removed 10 bases at V and 1 base at J, with 10 bases between. The CDR3 is CATLGPNTEAFF. CDR3 DNA sequence: TGTGCCACCCTCGGACCGAACACTGAAGCTTTCTTT.

The CDR3 DNA is TGTGCCAGCAGGCTGAGTTCCCAAGAGACCCAGTACTTC. Protein product: CASRLSSQETQYF. This chain links TRBV6-1 with TRBJ2-5; no definite D call. The germline V gene encodes CDR1 MNHNS and CDR2 SASEGT. The CDR3 has 13 amino acids. The V end lost 6 bases, the J end lost 1 base, and 9 bases lay between the germline ends.

This clone showed up just once. This chain joins TRBV18 and TRBJ2-7; 8 positions agree with TRBD1. The V gene's germline CDR1 is KGHSH and CDR2 LQKENI. The V and J ends lost 3 bases and 5 bases, in that order; junction bases with no gene match: 6. This CDR3 contains 14 residues. The CDR3 here is CASSPRAGGDEQYF. CDR3 coding DNA: TGTGCCAGCTCACCCAGGGCAGGGGGCGACGAGCAGTACTTC.

The chain joins TRBV7-2 to TRBJ2-5; no clear D gene. The ends were cut back, 0 bases at V and 2 bases at J, with 10 bases in the middle. Germline values: CDR1 SGHTA, CDR2 FQGNSA. The CDR3 has 15 residues. CDR3 sequence: CASSLAVTVQETQYF. The CDR3 nucleotides are TGTGCCAGCAGCTTAGCGGTGACGGTACAAGAGACCCAGTACTTC.

This rearrangement joins TRBV5-4 to TRBJ2-3; D is uncertain. CDR3 length: 13 residues. Trimming left V 0 bases short and J 4 bases short, with 6 bases between. Germline assignment: CDR1 SGHNT and CDR2 YYREEE (reference sequence). The CDR3 region is CASSLGQADTQYF. Written as DNA, the CDR3 is TGTGCCAGCAGCTTGGGGCAGGCAGATACGCAGTATTTT.

V is TRBV9 and J is TRBJ1-2, with D perhaps matching TRBD1 (6 bases). Germline values: CDR1 SGDLS, CDR2 YYNGEE. This CDR3 contains 15 residues. Trimming took 0 bases from V and 2 from J, leaving 11 bases between them. The CDR3 sequence: CASSVAGRGNYGYTF. The DNA for the CDR3 is TGTGCCAGCAGCGTAGCCGGCAGGGGAAACTATGGCTACACCTTC.

The chain has TRBV5-1 and TRBJ2-2, with 8 bases matching TRBD2. The germline CDR1 and CDR2 sequences are SGHRS and YFSETQ. The length of the CDR3 is 15 residues. The ends lost 5 bases at V and 4 bases at J; junction bases unmatched: 7. This chain's CDR3 is CASRGTSSSTGELFF. The CDR3, as DNA: TGCGCCAGCAGAGGGACTAGTTCTTCCACCGGGGAGCTGTTTTTT.

The CDR3 sequence: CASSESRDTEAFF. The CDR3 DNA reads TGTGCCAGCAGTGAATCCAGGGACACTGAAGCTTTCTTT. This sequence joins TRBV25-1 and TRBJ1-1, with a weak D call TRBD1 (5 bases). The CDR3 spans 13 residues. With 1 base removed from V and 3 bases from J, the gap between germline ends came to 6 bases. Germline-derived CDR1 and CDR2 are MGHDK and SYGVNS.

The chain has TRBV7-2 and TRBJ1-1; D possibly corresponds to TRBD1 (5 bases). CDR3 length: 13 residues. Trimming left V 8 bases short and J 11 bases short, with 21 bases between. Germline CDR1 and CDR2: SGHTA and FQGNSA. Here the CDR3 reads CASAGTSGKEAFF. The DNA for the CDR3 is TGTGCCAGCGCCGGGACCTCCGGGAAGGAGGCTTTCTTT.

The J gene is TRBJ2-5, the V gene TRBV5-1, with TRBD1 matching 9 bases. CDR1 is SGHRS and CDR2 is YFSETQ in the germline V gene. CDR3 size: 15 residues. Unmatched junction bases numbered 7, after V lost 4 bases and J lost 3 bases. The CDR3 sequence is CASSEDGTGKETQYF. CDR3 coding DNA: TGCGCCAGCAGCGAGGACGGGACAGGGAAAGAGACCCAGTACTTC. Drawing the rest from reference TRBV5-1 and TRBJ2-5, the complete variable domain is KAGVTQTPRYLIKTRGQQVTLSCSPISGHRSVSWYQQTPGQGLQFLFEYFSETQRNKGNFPGRFSGRQFSNSRSEMNVSTLELGDSALYLCASSEDGTGKETQYFGPGTRLLVL.

The chain's CDR3 is CASSLSVNQPQHF. The CDR3 DNA sequence: TGTGCCAGCAGCTTATCGGTCAATCAGCCCCAGCATTTT. The genes are TRBV7-2 and TRBJ1-5, with D hard to call. Germline loops: CDR1 SGHTA, CDR2 FQGNSA. V was cut by 2 bases and J by 3 bases, with 5 bases left in between. The CDR3 sequence is 13 residues long. Full variable domain (outside the CDR3, taken from reference TRBV7-2 and TRBJ1-5): GAGVSQSPSNKVTEKGKDVELRCDPISGHTALYWYRQSLGQGLEFLIYFQGNSAPDKSGLPSDRFSAERTGGSVSTLTIQRTQQEDSAVYLCASSLSVNQPQHFGDGTRLSIL.

About this clone: Other DNA variants within this sample encode the same CDR3. The chain joins TRBV19 to TRBJ1-3, with D maybe TRBD1 (6 bases). The CDR3 has 15 amino acids. Trimming cost V 2 bases and J 0 bases, with 8 bases left between them. Germline-derived CDR1 and CDR2 are LNHDA and SQIVND (reference sequence). The CDR3, as DNA: TGTGCCAGTAGTATAAGGACAGTCTCTGGAAACACCATATATTTT. It translates to CASSIRTVSGNTIYF.

The rearrangement joins TRBV4-3 to TRBJ1-3; no clear D. The CDR3 runs to 17 residues. V was clipped by 0 bases and J by 0 bases, with 12 bases between them. Per germline, CDR1 LGHNA and CDR2 YSLEER. The CDR3 loop reads CASSQDIGLFSGNTIYF. As DNA, the CDR3 is TGCGCCAGCAGCCAAGATATAGGGTTGTTCTCTGGAAACACCATATATTTT.

This chain connects TRBV11-3 to TRBJ2-7; TRBD1 might be the D (6 bases). Trimming pared 6 bases from V and 3 bases from J, leaving 9 bases between. Germline V gene data show CDR1 as SGHNT and CDR2 as YENEEA. There are 12 residues in the CDR3. This CDR3 is CASSTGSYEQYF. CDR3 DNA: TGTGCCAGCAGTACAGGGAGCTACGAGCAGTACTTC. The full variable domain, rest sourced from reference TRBV11-3 and TRBJ2-7, is EAGVVQSPRYKIIEKKQPVAFWCNPISGHNTLYWYLQNLGQGPELLIRYENEEAVDDSQLPKDRFSAERLKGVDSTLKIQPAELGDSAVYLCASSTGSYEQYFGPGTRLTVT.

This clone was seen only a few times. The V and J genes are TRBV7-3 and TRBJ1-1; weak D call: TRBD1 (5 bases). Germline V lookup: CDR1 SGHTA, CDR2 FQGTGA. The CDR3 sequence is 18 residues long. V lost 3 bases and J 5 bases, leaving 25 bases between the germline ends. The DNA for the CDR3 is TGTGCCAGCAGCTTCCGCACCCAGGGCACGTTGGTGAGGACTGAAGCTTTCTTT. It codes for CASSFRTQGTLVRTEAFF.

This clone appeared a few times. The chain is built from TRBV4-1 and TRBJ1-2, with D possibly TRBD1 on 6 matching bases. Trimming removed 1 base from V and 2 bases from J, with 11 bases in between. Per germline, CDR1 MGHRA and CDR2 YSYEKL. The CDR3 contains 15 residues. CDR3 in amino acids: CASSQGTANNYGYTF. The DNA for the CDR3 is TGCGCCAGCAGCCAAGGGACAGCCAACAACTATGGCTACACCTTC.

The CDR3, as DNA: TGTGCCAGCAGCTTTACAGCGGGGGGGTACAATGAGCAGTTCTTC. This gives the protein CASSFTAGGYNEQFF. The rearrangement uses TRBV7-9 and TRBJ2-1, with 10 bases aligning to TRBD2. J gave up 4 bases and V 3 bases, and 3 bases lay outside the gene matches. Germline lookup yields CDR1 SEHNR and CDR2 FQNEAQ (reference sequence). The length of the CDR3 is 15 residues.

This clone was seen a single time. The chain employs TRBV27 and TRBJ1-1; D remains unclear. The CDR3 covers 14 residues. Germline V lookup: CDR1 MNHEY, CDR2 SMNVEV (reference sequence). Trimming pared 8 bases from V and 1 base from J, leaving 14 bases between. The chain's CDR3 is CASSRMATNTEAFF. CDR3 DNA: TGTGCCAGCTCCCGGATGGCGACGAACACTGAAGCTTTCTTT.